This T cell receptor beta chain was documented in a study of T-cell reconstitution after alpha-beta-depleted transplantation in children. Library preparation (for TCRbeta) was performed with unique molecular identifiers. TCRdb independently ran MiXCR on the PCR reads; one entry per CDR3 protein. The sample records hundreds of thousands of distinct CDR3 sequences, approximately 16% being singletons. CDR1 is SGHVS and CDR2 is FQNEAQ in the germline V gene. The V gene lost 1 base and the J gene lost 4 bases, with 13 bases spanning the gap. The CDR3 is made up of 15 amino acids. The rearrangement links TRBV7-8 to TRBJ2-5, with no clear D. The sequences come from PBMCs from the stem cell graft donor, collected from the stem cell graft. This TCR was recovered from a human donor who donated a stem cell graft to a child with acute myeloid leukemia. DNA for the CDR3: TGTGCCAGCAGCTTAGTCGCGTTGGCTGCAGAGACCCAGTACTTC. Protein product: CASSLVALAAETQYF.